This T cell receptor beta chain was captured in a study of vaccination effects on CD4 cells after COVID-19. Study overall: Samples came 142 and 148 days after COVID-19 diagnosis, before vaccination. Whole-study findings and limits: Both infection-induced and vaccine-induced clones contracted markedly at late post-vaccination timepoints.

The germline gives CDR1 DFQATT, CDR2 SNEGSKA (reference sequence). The CDR3 is made up of 13 amino acids. V lost 3 bases, J lost 0 bases, and 9 bases lay in between. This clone has just a few counts. Its antigen remains unidentified. The data were produced by immunoSEQ multiplex PCR, yet TCRdb's version contains in-frame clones alone and is incomplete. The sample yields roughly 70,000 clones, over 60% seen once. The ViraFEST assay expanded antigen-specific CD4+ T cells with viral peptide pools before sequencing. After less than 11 days in culture, the CD4+ T cells were isolated. From March to December 2020, the person had a SARS-CoV-2 infection that was confirmed by PCR.

The clonotype was recovered from a human donor who had a prior SARS-CoV-2 infection. The starting material was CD4+ T cells from PBMCs cultured with HIV peptides, obtained before COVID-19 vaccination. Regarding subset: HIV-1 Nef peptide pool negative control/reference culture. This rearrangement joins TRBV20-1 to TRBJ2-7, with no clear D. DNA of the CDR3: TGCAGTGCTAGTTCTTGGGGCTCCTACGAGCAGTACTTC. Its protein is CSASSWGSYEQYF.